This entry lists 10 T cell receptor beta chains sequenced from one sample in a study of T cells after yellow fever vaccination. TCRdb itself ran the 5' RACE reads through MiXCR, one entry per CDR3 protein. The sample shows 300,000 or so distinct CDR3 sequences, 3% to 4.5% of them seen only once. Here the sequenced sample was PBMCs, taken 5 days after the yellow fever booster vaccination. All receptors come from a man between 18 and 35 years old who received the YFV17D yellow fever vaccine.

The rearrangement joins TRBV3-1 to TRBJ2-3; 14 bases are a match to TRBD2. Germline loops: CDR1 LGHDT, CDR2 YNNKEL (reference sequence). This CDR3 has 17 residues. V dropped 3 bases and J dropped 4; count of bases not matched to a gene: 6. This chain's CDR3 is CASSHRTSGGSADTQYF. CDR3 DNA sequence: TGTGCCAGCAGCCACCGGACTAGCGGGGGGAGCGCAGATACGCAGTATTTT.

The CDR3 DNA follows: TGTGCCAGCAGCCAAGCCCCTTTCAGGGCGGGGGGCTACACCTTC. Protein product: CASSQAPFRAGGYTF. This chain joins TRBV14 and TRBJ1-2; D is possibly TRBD1 (5 bases). The CDR3 has 15 amino acids. V was clipped by 1 base and J by 8 bases, with 17 bases between them. CDR1 and CDR2 from the germline V gene are SGHDN and FVKESK.

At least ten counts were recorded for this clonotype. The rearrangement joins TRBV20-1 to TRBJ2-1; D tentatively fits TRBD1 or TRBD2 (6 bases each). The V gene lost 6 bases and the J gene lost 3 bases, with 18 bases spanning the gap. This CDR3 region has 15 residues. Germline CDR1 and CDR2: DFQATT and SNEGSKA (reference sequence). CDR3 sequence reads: CSAKGGTSYYNEQFF. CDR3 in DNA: TGCAGTGCCAAGGGGGGTACTAGTTACTACAATGAGCAGTTCTTC.

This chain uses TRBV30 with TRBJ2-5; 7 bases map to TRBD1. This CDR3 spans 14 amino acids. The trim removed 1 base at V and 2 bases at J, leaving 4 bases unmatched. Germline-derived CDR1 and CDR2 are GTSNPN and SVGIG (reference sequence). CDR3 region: CAWSEEQGQETQYF. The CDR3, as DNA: TGTGCCTGGAGTGAAGAACAGGGGCAAGAGACCCAGTACTTC.

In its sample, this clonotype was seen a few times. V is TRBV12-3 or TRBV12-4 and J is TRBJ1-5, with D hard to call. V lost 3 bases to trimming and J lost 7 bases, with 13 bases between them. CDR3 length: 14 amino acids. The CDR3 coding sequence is TGTGCCAGCAGTTTTTTCGGGCTGGAGCAGCCCCAGCATTTT. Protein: CASSFFGLEQPQHF.

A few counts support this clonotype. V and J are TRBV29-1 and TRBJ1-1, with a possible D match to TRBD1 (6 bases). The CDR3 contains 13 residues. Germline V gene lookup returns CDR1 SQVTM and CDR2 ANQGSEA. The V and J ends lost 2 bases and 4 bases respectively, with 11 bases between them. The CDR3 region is CSVETGFGTEAFF. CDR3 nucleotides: TGCAGCGTTGAAACAGGGTTTGGCACTGAAGCTTTCTTT.

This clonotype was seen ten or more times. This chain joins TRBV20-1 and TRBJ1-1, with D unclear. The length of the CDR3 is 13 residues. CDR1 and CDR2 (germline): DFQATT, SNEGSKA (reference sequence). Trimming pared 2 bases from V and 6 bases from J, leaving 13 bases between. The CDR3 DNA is TGCAGTGCTAGACTGGTGGCTTACCCTGAAGCTTTCTTT. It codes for CSARLVAYPEAFF.

CDR3 nucleotide sequence: TGTGCCAGCAGCTTAGGTGGGACGAACACTGAAGCTTTCTTT. Protein: CASSLGGTNTEAFF. The chain links TRBV7-9 to TRBJ1-1; weak D call: TRBD1 (5 bases). Germline CDR1 is SEHNR and CDR2 is FQNEAQ (reference sequence). This CDR3 spans 14 amino acids. Trimming shortened V by 1 base and J by 1 base, and 7 bases separated the two germline ends.

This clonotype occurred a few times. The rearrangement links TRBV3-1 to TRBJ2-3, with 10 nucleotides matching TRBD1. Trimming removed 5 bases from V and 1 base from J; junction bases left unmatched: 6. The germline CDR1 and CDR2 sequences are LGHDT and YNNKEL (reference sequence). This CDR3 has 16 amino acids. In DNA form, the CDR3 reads TGTGCCAGCAGCTTTATCGGGACAGGGGGCACAGATACGCAGTATTTT. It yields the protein CASSFIGTGGTDTQYF.

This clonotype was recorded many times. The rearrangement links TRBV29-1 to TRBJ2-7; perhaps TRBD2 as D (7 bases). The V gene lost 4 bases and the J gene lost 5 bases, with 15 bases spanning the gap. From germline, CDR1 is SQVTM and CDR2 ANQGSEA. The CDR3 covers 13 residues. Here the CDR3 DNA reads TGCAGCGTTGGAGGGGGGGAAAGGGACGAGCAGTACTTC. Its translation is CSVGGGERDEQYF.